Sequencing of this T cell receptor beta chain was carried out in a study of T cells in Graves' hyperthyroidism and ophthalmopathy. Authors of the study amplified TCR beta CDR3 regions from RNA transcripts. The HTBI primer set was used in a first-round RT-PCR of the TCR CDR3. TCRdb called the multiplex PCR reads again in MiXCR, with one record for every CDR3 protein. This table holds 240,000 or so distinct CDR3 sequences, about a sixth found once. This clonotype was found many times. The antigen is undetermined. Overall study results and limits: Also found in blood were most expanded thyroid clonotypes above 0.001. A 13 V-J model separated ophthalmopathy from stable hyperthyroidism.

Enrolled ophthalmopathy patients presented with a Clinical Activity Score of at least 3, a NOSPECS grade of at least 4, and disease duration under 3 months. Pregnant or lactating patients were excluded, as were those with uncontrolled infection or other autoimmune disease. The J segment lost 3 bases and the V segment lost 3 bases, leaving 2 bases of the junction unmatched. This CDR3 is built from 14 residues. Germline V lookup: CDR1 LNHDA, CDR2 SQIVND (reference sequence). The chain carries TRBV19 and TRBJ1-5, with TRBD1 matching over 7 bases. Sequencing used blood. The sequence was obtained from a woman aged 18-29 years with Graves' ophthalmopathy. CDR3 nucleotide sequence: TGTGCCAGTAGTATCGGACAGGTCAATCAGCCCCAGCATTTT. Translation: CASSIGQVNQPQHF.